This T cell receptor beta chain was found in a study of CD8+CD57+ T cells in acquired aplastic anemia (dated by TCRdb to 2016 to 2019). Regarding the research as a whole: Extracted DNA from sorted CD4+ and CD8+ cells averaged approximately 3 ug, ranging from about 0.18 to 27.4 ug. A CD8+CD57+ expansion meant a frequency higher than the mean frequency seen in healthy subjects. What the work shows at the level of the full study, not this receptor alone: Between patients and healthy controls, no significant difference in CD8+ Simpson's diversity was found (P=0.060). Around 27 CD8+ CDR3 sequences were found in both patients and controls but appeared to be highly expressed in patients and within the immunodominant clones of the patients.

There are a few counts of this clonotype. Its target antigen remains unknown. Per-nucleotide qualities are absent, and no much larger clonotype sits a single base away. Patients chosen for sequencing had shown expansion of CD8+CD57+ cells by flow cytometry. Every patient had severe acquired aplastic anemia, diagnosed using the International Study of Aplastic Anemia and Agranulocytosis and Camitta criteria. Patients had received no therapy at the time of blood sampling. In this study, sorted CD4+ and CD8+ T cells from the blood of healthy subjects and of severe aplastic anemia patients had their TCR repertoires deep-sequenced. In the USA, patient enrollment took place under clinicaltrials.gov protocols 00001620, 01623167, 00001397, 00071045, 00081523 and 00961064. Ficoll-Paque density gradient centrifugation was used to isolate peripheral blood mononuclear cells. Before DNA was extracted, CD4+ and CD8+ T cells were sorted using either FACS or magnetic beads.

The junction carries 13 bases between V and J, which are trimmed by 0 bases and 4 bases respectively. The CDR3 contains 16 residues, cysteine and phenylalanine counted. Just the 48-base CDR3 DNA is kept, in frame starting at base 1. Profiling of TCR beta VDJ combinations and CDR3 sequences used genomic DNA as the template. TCR repertoire sequencing was run on an Illumina HiSeq 2000. On the authors' methods: Repertoire assessment relied on Simpson's diversity index, CDR3 size and DJ length profiles, and TRBV/TRBJ rearrangement plots. The most abundant DNA sequence in the deep sequencing data was defined as the immunodominant clone. CDR3 amino acid sequences were screened for sharing across subjects and were compared with published repertoires and the VDJdb database. TCRdb trimmed public reads at Q25 via fastp, called clones via MiXCR and kept in-frame beta chains. Entries are consolidated by CDR3 protein sequence, retaining the most common genes and DNA. The V and J calls follow TCRdb's processing rather than the paper's. A total of 150,000 to 200,000 distinct CDR3 sequences appear in this sample, 47% of them only once. The ten largest make up more than 0.85% of the sample.

The chain is assembled from TRBV12-3 or TRBV12-4 and TRBJ2-1; TRBD2 is a weak D gene call, 5 bases matching. This receptor was taken from a human donor with aplastic anemia. Sequencing used sorted CD4+, CD8+, or CD8+CD57+ T cells (not recorded which) from PBMCs. The CDR3 loop reads CASSLALGSWYNEQFF. The DNA sequence is TGTGCCAGCAGTTTAGCGCTAGGGAGCTGGTACAATGAGCAGTTCTTC.